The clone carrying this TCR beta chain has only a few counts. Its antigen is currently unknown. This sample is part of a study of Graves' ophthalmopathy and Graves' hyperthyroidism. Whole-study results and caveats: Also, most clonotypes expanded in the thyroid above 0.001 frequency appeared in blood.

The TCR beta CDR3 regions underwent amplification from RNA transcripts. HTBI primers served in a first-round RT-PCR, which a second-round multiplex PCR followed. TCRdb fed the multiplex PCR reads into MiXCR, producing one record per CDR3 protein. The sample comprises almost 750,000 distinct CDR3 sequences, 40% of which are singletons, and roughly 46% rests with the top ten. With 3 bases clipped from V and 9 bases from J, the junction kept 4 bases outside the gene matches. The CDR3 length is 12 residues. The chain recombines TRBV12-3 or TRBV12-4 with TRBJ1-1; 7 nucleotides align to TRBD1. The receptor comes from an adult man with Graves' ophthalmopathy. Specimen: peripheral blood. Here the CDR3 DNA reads TGTGCCAGCAGTTTTGTAGGGGGCAAAGCTTTCTTT. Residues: CASSFVGGKAFF.